The TCR beta chain under discussion was sequenced for a study of T cells after yellow fever vaccination. Whole-study results and caveats: It was a weaker secondary response, yet one that peaked faster, at day 5 versus 15.

Using its own MiXCR run on the 5' RACE reads, TCRdb lists one record per CDR3 protein. The sample holds some 120,000 distinct CDR3 sequences; approximately 8.4% are singletons and the top ten take 25%. In its sample, this clonotype was seen many times. Its antigen remains unknown. This sequence originates from a man aged 25-45 years who received the YFV17D yellow fever vaccine. The material sequenced was CD8+ T cells sorted from PBMCs, taken 45 days after the yellow fever booster vaccination.

CDR3 nucleotide sequence: TGTGCCAGCTCACTAGGAGGGATCTACGAGCAGTACTTC. Translating it yields CASSLGGIYEQYF. This chain joins TRBV18 and TRBJ2-7; D is perhaps TRBD2 (6 bases). CDR3 length equals 13 residues. The germline V gene encodes CDR1 KGHSH and CDR2 LQKENI. Trimming shortened V by 4 bases and J by 3 bases, and 10 bases separated the two germline ends.